This T cell receptor beta chain derives from a study of OX40 agonist ivuxolimab in advanced cancers. Study-wide results and limits: The investigators did not determine what antigen specificity the expanded peripheral T cells had.

TCRdb keeps only in-frame clones here, not all; method: immunoSEQ multiplex PCR. The sample includes 75,000 to 90,000 clones, 85% to 90% of them seen just once. Excluded were patients having autoimmune disease history or systemic immunosuppression. Baseline, cycle 4 day 1, and cycle 7 day 1 were the blood sampling points. A word on this clone: What it binds is unknown.

This CDR3 is built from 13 residues. Germline CDR1 reads SQVTM; CDR2 reads ANQGSEA. V lost 2 bases to trimming and J lost 6 bases, with 14 bases between them. The clonotype was recovered from an adult with an advanced solid tumor such as melanoma, head and neck, liver or kidney cancer. The sample was CD4+ or CD8+ T cells sorted from blood, taken in a trial of the OX40 agonist ivuxolimab. V usage is TRBV29-1 and J usage is TRBJ2-7, with D possibly being TRBD1 (6 bases). In DNA form, the CDR3 reads TGCAGCGTTGAATCCGCAGGGGCGGGCGAGCAGTACTTC. It specifies CSVESAGAGEQYF.